These T cell receptor beta chains were read from a single sample in a study of blood T cell repertoires in COVID-19. Measured with immunoSEQ multiplex PCR; TCRdb has only the in-frame clones, and not every one. The sample contains 200,000 to 250,000 clones, approximately 82% of which appear only once. Sample: peripheral blood. These receptors were taken from a woman older than 75 with acute or convalescent COVID-19. The CDR3 runs from the conserved cysteine through the conserved F or W. A D gene is named only where the DNA matches it firmly. Some rows mark clone size as missing; the rest say once, few, many or name a class of expanded clone.

TRBV5-1	NA	TRBJ2-1	TRBD2	CASSPGRGGKNNEQFF	TGCGCCAGCAGCCCTGGGAGGGGAGGAAAAAACAATGAGCAGTTCTTC
TRBV28	NA	TRBJ2-7	TRBD1	CASSPRGMGDLSEQYF	TGTGCCAGCAGTCCCAGGGGGATGGGGGATCTGAGTGAGCAGTACTTC
TRBV5-5	NA	TRBJ2-3	NA	CASSWARGHTDTQYF	TGTGCCAGCAGCTGGGCGAGGGGACACACAGATACGCAGTATTTT
TRBV7-2	NA	TRBJ2-1	TRBD2	CASSLQSGAGYNEQFF	TGTGCCAGCAGCCTCCAAAGCGGGGCGGGCTACAATGAGCAGTTCTTC
TRBV7-9	NA	TRBJ1-1	TRBD1	CASSRRQGVEAFF	TGTGCCAGCAGCCGCAGACAGGGTGTGGAAGCTTTCTTT
TRBV5-1	NA	TRBJ1-4	NA	CASSGDLGKLFF	TGCGCCAGCAGCGGGGACTTAGGAAAACTGTTTTTT
TRBV5-4	NA	TRBJ1-2	TRBD1	CASSLAGTELYGYTF	TGTGCCAGCAGCCTGGCCGGGACAGAGCTCTATGGCTACACCTTC
TRBV2	NA	TRBJ2-4	TRBD1	CASRGTTGAKNIQYF	TGTGCCAGCAGGGGGACGACAGGGGCTAAAAACATTCAGTACTTC
TRBV20-1	NA	TRBJ2-1	TRBD1	CSADRVNEQFF	TGCAGTGCTGACAGGGTCAATGAGCAGTTCTTC
TRBV3-1/TRBV3-2	NA	TRBJ1-3	NA	CASSQDRTPGNTIYF	TGTGCCAGCAGCCAAGATCGCACTCCTGGAAACACCATATATTTT
TRBV19	NA	TRBJ2-2	NA	CASKKSGGELFF	TGTGCCAGTAAGAAGTCCGGCGGGGAGCTGTTTTTT
TRBV10-3	few	TRBJ2-2	TRBD1	CAISDQTGDGTGELFF	TGTGCCATCAGTGACCAGACAGGGGATGGGACCGGGGAGCTGTTTTTT
TRBV5-1	NA	TRBJ2-2	NA	CASSKNTGELFF	TGCGCCAGCAGTAAGAACACCGGGGAGCTGTTTTTT
TRBV4-1	few	TRBJ2-7	TRBD1	CASSARTGGDYEQYF	TGCGCCAGCAGCGCCCGGACAGGGGGGGATTACGAGCAGTACTTC
TRBV2	NA	TRBJ2-3	TRBD2	CASSEGLADTDTQYF	TGTGCCAGCAGTGAAGGACTAGCGGACACAGATACGCAGTATTTT
TRBV5-6	NA	TRBJ1-2	TRBD1	CASSLAGDSDYGYTF	TGTGCCAGCAGCTTGGCGGGGGACAGTGACTATGGCTACACCTTC
TRBV6-5	NA	TRBJ2-1	TRBD2	CASSYSGGRGNEQFF	TGTGCCAGCAGTTACTCCGGCGGGAGGGGCAATGAGCAGTTCTTC
TRBV9	NA	TRBJ2-1	TRBD2	CASSVGSGTSGNEQFF	TGTGCCAGCAGCGTAGGTTCCGGGACTAGCGGCAATGAGCAGTTCTTC
TRBV28	NA	TRBJ2-1	NA	CASSLSLGSGPLEAYNEQFF	TGTGCCAGCAGTTTATCTCTCGGTAGCGGACCTCTTGAAGCCTACAATGAGCAGTTCTTC
TRBV20-1	NA	TRBJ2-2	TRBD2	CSASTLAGNTGELFF	TGCAGTGCTAGTACCCTAGCGGGAAATACCGGGGAGCTGTTTTTT
TRBV14	few	TRBJ1-3	NA	CATLTGTWDTIYF	TGTGCCACCCTAACCGGGACTTGGGACACCATATATTTT
TRBV7-2	NA	TRBJ1-1	NA	CASSLLATPPRSNTEAFF	TGTGCCAGCAGCTTATTAGCCACCCCCCCAAGGTCGAACACTGAAGCTTTCTTT
TRBV4-3	NA	TRBJ1-2	TRBD1	CASSQDRTGFEGYTF	TGCGCCAGCAGCCAAGATAGGACAGGGTTTGAGGGCTACACCTTC
TRBV6-6	few	TRBJ1-5	NA	CASSYPTRGQPQHF	TGTGCCAGCAGTTACCCTACAAGGGGGCAGCCCCAGCATTTT
TRBV4-3	NA	TRBJ2-1	TRBD2	CASSQLSGRGGPEQFF	TGCGCCAGCAGCCAACTAAGCGGGAGGGGTGGGCCTGAGCAGTTCTTC
TRBV27	NA	TRBJ2-3	NA	CASSLERLGRGGMPQYF	TGTGCCAGCAGTTTAGAGAGGCTGGGTAGGGGAGGAATGCCGCAGTATTTT
TRBV7-2	NA	TRBJ2-1	TRBD1	CASSRDRGQMNEQFF	TGTGCCAGCAGCCGTGACAGGGGGCAAATGAATGAGCAGTTCTTC
TRBV5-1	NA	TRBJ2-7	NA	CASSRDGASSYEQYF	TGCGCCAGCAGCAGAGACGGAGCGAGCTCCTACGAGCAGTACTTC
TRBV7-2	NA	TRBJ2-3	TRBD2	CASSLAGGFGTSGKDTQYF	TGTGCCAGCAGCTTAGCAGGGGGCTTTGGGACTAGCGGGAAAGATACGCAGTATTTT
TRBV10-2	NA	TRBJ2-5	TRBD2	CASNGLAAETQYF	TGCGCCAGCAACGGACTAGCGGCGGAGACCCAGTACTTC
TRBV24-1	NA	TRBJ1-3	NA	CATSDTGRGNTIYF	TGTGCCACCAGTGACACAGGGAGAGGAAACACCATATATTTT
TRBV10-1	few	TRBJ2-7	NA	CASVRPYYEQYF	TGCGCCAGCGTCCGCCCCTATTACGAGCAGTACTTC
TRBV18	few	TRBJ2-1	NA	CASSRDILDEQFF	TGTGCCAGCTCACGAGACATCCTCGATGAGCAGTTCTTC
TRBV18	NA	TRBJ1-2	TRBD1	CASSETGYYGYTF	TGTGCCAGCTCAGAGACAGGGTACTATGGCTACACCTTC
TRBV28	NA	TRBJ2-7	NA	CASSSTGNYEQYF	TGTGCCAGCAGTTCGACAGGAAATTACGAGCAGTACTTC
TRBV18	NA	TRBJ1-2	NA	CASSPGQIYGYTF	TGTGCCAGCTCACCCGGACAGATTTATGGCTACACCTTC
TRBV9	NA	TRBJ2-3	TRBD2	CASSSGTSGGLNTQYF	TGTGCCAGCAGCTCTGGGACTAGCGGGGGGCTAAATACGCAGTATTTT
TRBV11-3	NA	TRBJ2-1	TRBD1	CASSRDRGNEQFF	TGTGCCAGCAGCCGGGACAGGGGGAATGAGCAGTTCTTC
TRBV18	NA	TRBJ2-2	TRBD2	CASSPFGGTVNTGELFF	TGTGCCAGCTCACCTTTCGGGGGGACGGTAAACACCGGGGAGCTGTTTTTT
TRBV18	NA	TRBJ2-1	NA	CASSPQAGDHEQFF	TGTGCCAGCTCACCTCAGGCAGGGGATCATGAGCAGTTCTTC
TRBV5-8	NA	TRBJ2-5	TRBD1	CASSLIGQGKETQYF	TGTGCCAGCAGCTTGATAGGACAGGGGAAGGAGACCCAGTACTTC
TRBV4-2	NA	TRBJ1-2	TRBD1	CASSQGVQGARYGYTF	TGTGCCAGCAGCCAAGGGGTACAGGGGGCGCGGTATGGCTACACCTTC
TRBV19	once	TRBJ1-2	TRBD1	CASSQDRGYGYTF	TGTGCCAGTAGCCAGGACAGGGGCTATGGCTACACCTTC